What follows are 27 T cell receptor beta chains derived from one specimen sequenced in a study of technical replicates of blood from several donors. Profiling relied on immunoSEQ multiplex PCR, and the TCRdb table lists in-frame clones only, not all of them. The profile covers tens of thousands of clones, with around 94% appearing a single time and over 0.2% taken by the ten largest. Specimen: T cells isolated from PBMCs. These TCRs come from a human donor in good health.

J is TRBJ2-5 and V is TRBV19; D gene unclear. V lost 0 bases to trimming and J lost 5 bases, with 10 bases between them. This CDR3 has 14 residues. The V gene's germline CDR1 is LNHDA and CDR2 SQIVND (reference sequence). CDR3 coding DNA: TGTGCCAGTAGTATAGACTTCAATCGGGAGACCCAGTACTTC. This translates into CASSIDFNRETQYF.

The chain recombines TRBV28 with TRBJ1-1; maybe TRBD1 (6 bases). Germline CDR1 MDHEN, CDR2 SYDVKM. The CDR3 consists of 14 residues. V was trimmed by 7 bases and J by 4 bases, leaving 16 bases between them. Here the CDR3 DNA reads TGTGCCAGCACTCCTTACAGGGTGGGCACTGAAGCTTTCTTT. Its protein is CASTPYRVGTEAFF.

CDR3: CASSVAGAQYFTDTQYF. CDR3 DNA: TGTGCCAGCAGCGTAGCGGGAGCACAATATTTCACAGATACGCAGTATTTT. J is TRBJ2-3 and V is TRBV9, with D possibly TRBD2 on 6 matching bases. Germline CDR1 SGDLS, CDR2 YYNGEE. This CDR3 spans 17 amino acids. V was shortened by 0 bases and J by 2 bases, with 16 bases between the two germline ends.

The chain is built from TRBV5-1 and TRBJ1-2; no firm D call. Trimming pared 4 bases from V and 8 bases from J, leaving 15 bases between. Germline loops: CDR1 SGHRS, CDR2 YFSETQ. The CDR3 runs to 13 residues. CDR3 protein: CASSSSWEGGYTF. The CDR3 bases are TGCGCCAGCAGCAGCTCCTGGGAGGGCGGCTACACCTTC. Variable domain in full (rest from reference TRBV5-1 and TRBJ1-2): KAGVTQTPRYLIKTRGQQVTLSCSPISGHRSVSWYQQTPGQGLQFLFEYFSETQRNKGNFPGRFSGRQFSNSRSEMNVSTLELGDSALYLCASSSSWEGGYTFGSGTRLTVV.

V usage is TRBV7-9 and J usage is TRBJ2-1; D is perhaps TRBD2 (6 bases). Germline loops: CDR1 SEHNR, CDR2 FQNEAQ (reference sequence). The CDR3 runs 16 residues. Trimming left V 5 bases short and J 0 bases short, with 14 bases between. CDR3 in DNA: TGTGCCAGCAGCCCCCCGGGCGGGGCCTCCTACAATGAGCAGTTCTTC. Its translation: CASSPPGGASYNEQFF.

The CDR3 spells CASSEGTDDNEQFF. The CDR3 region has the DNA TGTGCCAGCAGTGAAGGGACAGACGACAATGAGCAGTTCTTC. The V call is TRBV6-1, the J call TRBJ2-1; possibly TRBD1 for D (6 bases). This CDR3 has 14 residues. Germline loops: CDR1 MNHNS, CDR2 SASEGT. V lost 1 base and J lost 5, with 9 bases in between.

The rearrangement links TRBV2 to TRBJ2-5, with TRBD2 matching 9 bases. The CDR3 covers 16 residues. The V gene's germline CDR1 is SNHLY and CDR2 FYNNEI. Losses at the gene ends were 6 bases for V and 7 bases for J; bases not matched to a gene: 15. The CDR3 spells CASRGPTAGGRGTQYF. The DNA of the CDR3 is TGTGCCAGCAGGGGCCCCACAGCGGGGGGCCGGGGGACCCAGTACTTC.

The chain couples TRBV15 to TRBJ2-7, with D uncertain. This CDR3 is built from 16 residues. Germline V lookup: CDR1 LNHNV, CDR2 YYDKDF (reference sequence). The germline V and J ends were trimmed by 0 bases and 2 bases, with 14 bases remaining between them. The CDR3 here is CATSRENRRMPYEQYF. CDR3 DNA sequence: TGTGCCACCAGCAGAGAAAACAGACGTATGCCCTACGAGCAGTACTTC.

The CDR3 loop reads CASEPGQGPNYGYTF. The CDR3 DNA follows: TGTGCCAGCGAACCGGGACAGGGTCCTAACTATGGCTACACCTTC. This chain joins TRBV19 and TRBJ1-2; 9 nucleotides align to TRBD1. The CDR3 has 15 amino acids. The V gene's germline CDR1 is LNHDA and CDR2 SQIVND (reference sequence). Trimming took 9 bases from V and 0 from J; bases not matched to a gene: 8.

V usage is TRBV19 and J usage is TRBJ1-1; unclear D gene. Per the germline V gene, CDR1 is LNHDA and CDR2 is SQIVND (reference sequence). The V end lost 4 bases, the J end lost 7 bases, and 10 bases lay between the germline ends. The CDR3 runs 12 residues. This chain's CDR3 is CASSTRTVEAFF. DNA for the CDR3: TGTGCCAGTAGTACAAGGACTGTTGAAGCTTTCTTT.

The V and J genes are TRBV11-2 and TRBJ1-1; D gene ambiguous. CDR1 SGHAT and CDR2 FQNNGV come from the germline V gene. The CDR3 has 15 residues. Trimming shortened V by 8 bases and J by 0 bases, and 16 bases separated the two germline ends. The CDR3 region is CASQALDTLNTEAFF. The DNA of the CDR3 is TGTGCCAGCCAAGCCTTAGACACCCTGAACACTGAAGCTTTCTTT.

This clone was recorded only once. CDR3 protein: CASSGGKQFF. For the CDR3, the DNA is TGTGCCAGCTCTGGGGGGAAGCAGTTCTTC. The rearrangement links TRBV28 to TRBJ2-1; D might be TRBD2 (6 bases). Germline V gene data show CDR1 as MDHEN and CDR2 as SYDVKM. The CDR3 consists of 10 residues. V was clipped by 8 bases and J by 11 bases, with 10 bases between them.

Concerning this clone: Other DNA sequences in the sample encode the same CDR3. The rearrangement uses TRBV6-1 and TRBJ1-1; TRBD1 matches 7 bases. Germline V gives CDR1 MNHNS, CDR2 SASEGT. With 8 bases clipped from V and 4 bases from J, the junction kept 10 bases outside the gene matches. The CDR3 is made up of 14 amino acids. The CDR3 sequence: CASQRLTGPTEAFF. The CDR3 coding sequence is TGTGCCAGCCAGAGACTGACAGGGCCCACTGAAGCTTTCTTT.

The chain has TRBV19 and TRBJ1-1; D possibly corresponds to TRBD1 (5 bases). The germline V and J ends were trimmed by 4 bases and 0 bases, with 15 bases remaining between them. CDR1 is LNHDA, CDR2 SQIVND, per germline (reference sequence). The CDR3 extends over 16 amino acids. The CDR3 coding sequence is TGTGCCAGTAGTACCGGGACTGCTAACATGAACACTGAAGCTTTCTTT. This gives the protein CASSTGTANMNTEAFF. Variable domain in full (rest from reference TRBV19 and TRBJ1-1): DGGITQSPKYLFRKEGQNVTLSCEQNLNHDAMYWYRQDPGQGLRLIYYSQIVNDFQKGDIAEGYSVSREKKESFPLTVTSAQKNPTAFYLCASSTGTANMNTEAFFGQGTRLTVV.

This chain joins TRBV4-2 and TRBJ2-2; the D is unclear. CDR1 is LGHNA, CDR2 YNFKEQ, per germline. Trimming took off 0 bases at V and 2 bases at J, with 10 bases between the two ends. This CDR3 is 16 amino acids long. The CDR3 nucleotides read TGTGCCAGCAGCCAAGAGGTGGGCTCAAACACCGGGGAGCTGTTTTTT. As protein: CASSQEVGSNTGELFF.

The chain is built from TRBV27 and TRBJ1-5; the D is unclear. Trimming stripped 3 bases from V and 6 bases from J, with 6 bases between. Looked up from germline, CDR1 is MNHEY and CDR2 is SMNVEV (reference sequence). The CDR3 length is 12 residues. The CDR3 DNA reads TGTGCCAGCAGTTTTGAGGGTCAGCCCCAGCATTTT. Protein: CASSFEGQPQHF.

Here the CDR3 reads CASSFLLGTTGYSYEQYF. The CDR3 nucleotides read TGTGCCAGCAGTTTCCTTTTGGGAACAACAGGTTACTCCTACGAGCAGTACTTC. The chain recombines TRBV28 with TRBJ2-7, with a possible D match to TRBD1 (5 bases). Germline V CDR1 and CDR2: MDHEN, SYDVKM. The V gene lost 3 bases and the J gene lost 0 bases, with 21 bases spanning the gap. This CDR3 region has 18 residues.

CDR3: CAGGQGADEQFF. DNA for the CDR3: TGCGCCGGCGGACAGGGGGCGGATGAGCAGTTCTTC. The chain recombines TRBV10-2 with TRBJ2-1, with 11 bases identical to TRBD1. CDR1 and CDR2 from the germline V gene are WSHSY and SAAADI. This CDR3 comprises 12 residues. Germline trimming cut 11 bases from V and 8 bases from J; bases unmatched to any gene: 5.

The chain employs TRBV11-3 and TRBJ2-2, with a weak D call TRBD1 (5 bases). The CDR3 is 15 residues long. CDR1 is SGHNT and CDR2 is YENEEA in the germline V gene. V dropped 1 base and J dropped 5 bases, with 11 bases sitting between them. DNA for the CDR3: TGTGCCAGCAGCTTAGGGGGCGATGCTACCGGGGAGCTGTTTTTT. Translating gives CASSLGGDATGELFF.

The J gene is TRBJ2-3, the V gene TRBV2; 7 nucleotides match TRBD1. The CDR3 length is 16 residues. Germline-derived CDR1 and CDR2 are SNHLY and FYNNEI. After removal of 3 bases from V and 0 bases from J, the junction contained 6 bases not matched to a gene. The CDR3 bases are TGTGCCAGCAGTGATTTTAGGGGGCTAAGCACAGATACGCAGTATTTT. Translation gives CASSDFRGLSTDTQYF.

The CDR3 loop is CASSEFRAEGTSSYEQYF. The DNA of the CDR3 is TGTGCCAGCAGTGAATTTAGGGCCGAAGGGACATCGTCCTACGAGCAGTACTTC. The rearrangement links TRBV2 to TRBJ2-7; D is possibly TRBD1 (6 bases). The CDR3 covers 18 residues. Germline CDR1 is SNHLY and CDR2 is FYNNEI. Deletions cut 2 bases from V and 1 base from J, with 21 bases between. Using reference TRBV2 and TRBJ2-7 for the parts outside the CDR3, the full variable domain is EPEVTQTPSHQVTQMGQEVILRCVPISNHLYFYWYRQILGQKVEFLVSFYNNEISEKSEIFDDQFSVERPDGSNFTLKIRSTKLEDSAMYFCASSEFRAEGTSSYEQYFGPGTRLTVT.

This clone was detected only once. The chain has TRBV11-3 and TRBJ2-7; 9 bases map to TRBD1. The V gene end was trimmed by 1 base and the J gene end by 3 bases; junction bases not matched to a gene: 4. Germline CDR1 and CDR2: SGHNT and YENEEA. This CDR3 comprises 15 residues. The CDR3 loop is CASSLAGTGLYEQYF. CDR3 coding DNA: TGTGCCAGCAGCTTAGCTGGGACAGGGCTCTACGAGCAGTACTTC.

The CDR3 coding sequence is TGTGCCGGGGGACAGGCGGGCGATGACACCGGGGAGCTGTTTTTT. It encodes CAGGQAGDDTGELFF. The chain employs TRBV28 and TRBJ2-2; 8 bases map to TRBD1. The CDR3 extends over 15 amino acids. Germline values: CDR1 MDHEN, CDR2 SYDVKM. The V segment lost 11 bases and the J segment 3 bases; nucleotides outside the gene matches: 11. Full variable domain (outside the CDR3, taken from reference TRBV28 and TRBJ2-2): DVKVTQSSRYLVKRTGEKVFLECVQDMDHENMFWYRQDPGLGLRLIYFSYDVKMKEKGDIPEGYSVSREKKERFSLILESASTNQTSMYLCAGGQAGDDTGELFFGEGSRLTVL.

The chain recombines TRBV19 with TRBJ2-2; possibly TRBD1 for D (5 bases). V dropped 4 bases and J dropped 2 bases, with 8 bases sitting between them. CDR1 and CDR2 from the germline V gene are LNHDA and SQIVND (reference sequence). The CDR3 totals 14 residues. The CDR3 bases are TGTGCCAGTAGTACCCAGGGTAACACCGGGGAGCTGTTTTTT. Protein: CASSTQGNTGELFF. Using reference TRBV19 and TRBJ2-2 for the parts outside the CDR3, the full variable domain is DGGITQSPKYLFRKEGQNVTLSCEQNLNHDAMYWYRQDPGQGLRLIYYSQIVNDFQKGDIAEGYSVSREKKESFPLTVTSAQKNPTAFYLCASSTQGNTGELFFGEGSRLTVL.

The chain carries TRBV5-4 and TRBJ2-1; 11 bases map to TRBD2. This CDR3 is 16 amino acids long. The germline gives CDR1 SGHNT, CDR2 YYREEE (reference sequence). J gave up 5 bases and V 2 bases, and 6 bases lay outside the gene matches. CDR3 nucleotide sequence: TGTGCCAGCAGCTTAGACGGGACTAGCGGTCACAATGAGCAGTTCTTC. The encoded protein is CASSLDGTSGHNEQFF.

The chain recombines TRBV19 with TRBJ1-4, with D possibly being TRBD1 (5 bases). Trimming took 2 bases from V and 6 from J, leaving 10 bases between them. Germline V gene sequence: CDR1 LNHDA, CDR2 SQIVND (reference sequence). The CDR3 runs to 14 residues. CDR3 region: CASSIRGRDEKLFF. Written as DNA, the CDR3 is TGTGCCAGTAGTATACGTGGCAGGGATGAAAAACTGTTTTTT. Using reference TRBV19 and TRBJ1-4 for the parts outside the CDR3, the full variable domain is DGGITQSPKYLFRKEGQNVTLSCEQNLNHDAMYWYRQDPGQGLRLIYYSQIVNDFQKGDIAEGYSVSREKKESFPLTVTSAQKNPTAFYLCASSIRGRDEKLFFGSGTQLSVL.

The chain combines TRBV5-4 with TRBJ2-5; 7 nucleotides agree with TRBD2. CDR3 length: 15 amino acids. Trimming took 0 bases from V and 2 from J; bases not matched to a gene: 4. Germline V gene lookup returns CDR1 SGHNT and CDR2 YYREEE (reference sequence). The CDR3 is CASSLGASGQETQYF. The CDR3 region has the DNA TGTGCCAGCAGCTTGGGGGCTAGCGGACAAGAGACCCAGTACTTC.